This T cell receptor (beta chain) was sequenced for a study of identical twins. Study-level points and caveats: Zero-insertion analyses could be partly confounded by invariant MAIT and iNKT cells.

Template switching created a universal primer site, and the cDNA included unique molecular identifiers. Using its own MiXCR run on the 5' RACE reads, TCRdb lists one record per CDR3 protein. Among around 570,000 distinct CDR3 sequences, over 8.5% were seen once, and the ten largest hold roughly 3%. This clonotype was seen repeatedly, ten times or more. As yet, its antigen is unknown. This sample also appeared in a second study, on yellow fever vaccine responses in identical twins. Turning to that study: Among the twins, the vaccine T cell response reportedly seemed partly convergent and partly personalized.

The sequencing sample was made of PBMCs. The source of this sequence is a woman younger than 35 in good health.

CDR3 residues: CSAPQGYEQYF. CDR3 in DNA: TGCAGTGCTCCTCAGGGGTACGAGCAGTACTTC. The chain is built from TRBV20-1 and TRBJ2-7, with a possible D match to TRBD1 (6 bases). Deletions cut 5 bases from V and 4 bases from J, with 9 bases between. Germline V gives CDR1 DFQATT, CDR2 SNEGSKA (reference sequence). The CDR3 spans 11 residues.